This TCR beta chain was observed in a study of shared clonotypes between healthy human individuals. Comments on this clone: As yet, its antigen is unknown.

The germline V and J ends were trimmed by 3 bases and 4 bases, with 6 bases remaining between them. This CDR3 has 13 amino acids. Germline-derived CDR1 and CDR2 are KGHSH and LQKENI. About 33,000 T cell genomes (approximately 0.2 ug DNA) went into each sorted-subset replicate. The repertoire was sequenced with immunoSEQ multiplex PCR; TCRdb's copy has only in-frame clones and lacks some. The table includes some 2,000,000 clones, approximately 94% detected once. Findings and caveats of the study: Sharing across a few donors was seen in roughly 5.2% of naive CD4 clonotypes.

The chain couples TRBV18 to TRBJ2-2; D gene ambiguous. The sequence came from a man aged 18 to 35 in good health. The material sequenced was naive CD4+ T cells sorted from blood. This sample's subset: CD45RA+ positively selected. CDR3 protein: CASSPGFTGELFF. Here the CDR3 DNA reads TGTGCCAGCTCACCGGGGTTCACCGGGGAGCTGTTTTTT.